The present T cell receptor beta chain was sequenced within a study of T-cell reconstitution after alpha-beta-depleted transplantation in children. Notes on the study in general: The study traced high day-60 TCRbeta diversity in some patients to surviving recipient T cells and thymic progenitors. Hyperexpanded clones declined; after one year, newly produced T cells mostly supplied diversity. Alpha-beta T cells present about two months after transplant were reported to originate from several hundred expanded graft clones.

Germline-derived CDR1 and CDR2 are SGHVS and FNYEAQ. The ends were cut back, 0 bases at V and 2 bases at J, with 14 bases in the middle. This CDR3 spans 16 amino acids. Preparation of the TCRbeta library involved a method that used unique molecular identifiers. TCRdb ran MiXCR on the PCR reads and lists one entry per CDR3 protein. The sample holds 500,000 to 650,000 distinct CDR3 sequences, 13% seen once. Details on this clonotype: Its antigen is not identified.

This receptor was obtained from a male patient younger than 18 who had a stem cell transplant for acute myeloid leukemia, so the T cells may come from the graft donor. This rearrangement joins TRBV7-6 to TRBJ2-7; D gene unclear. This material consisted of PBMCs, mostly from graft donor cells, taken 360 days after TCRalphabeta/CD19-depleted stem cell transplant. DNA for the CDR3: TGTGCCAGCAGCTTAGCCTGTCAGGACGGAACCTACGAGCAGTACTTC. The encoded protein is CASSLACQDGTYEQYF.